The clone carrying this T cell receptor (beta chain) was counted at least ten times. What it binds is not known. This CDR3 region has 11 residues. Germline CDR1 and CDR2: LNHDA and SQIVND (reference sequence). V was trimmed by 3 bases and J by 5 bases, leaving 4 bases between them. The data were obtained in a study of blood T cells in healthy people across ages. A second PCR of 7 to 11 cycles used a sample-barcoded 5' primer and a J-beta primer mix. Using its own MiXCR run on the 5' RACE reads, TCRdb lists one record per CDR3 protein. This table holds 550,000 to 650,000 distinct CDR3 sequences, under 30% found once. Study findings and constraints: What prevented conclusive comparison of naive and antigen-experienced cells was that PBMCs were unsorted. Greater diversity and more naive CD4+ cells were seen in long-lived donors than in aged donors.

For every donor, a draw yielded roughly 10 milliliters of peripheral blood. Total RNA extraction produced at least 6 micrograms (per sample) for the study. This clonotype was obtained from a woman at least 80 years old in good health. The sequenced material came from blood. The rearrangement links TRBV19 to TRBJ2-5; D is undetermined. The CDR3 is CASSIAETQYF. CDR3 nucleotide sequence: TGTGCCAGTAGTATTGCGGAGACCCAGTACTTC.